This T cell receptor beta chain was sequenced for a study of cytomegalovirus exposure and HLA in healthy donors. Sequencing was performed with immunoSEQ multiplex PCR; in TCRdb, only in-frame clones are kept and a portion is missing. The sample shows about 220,000 clones, around nine tenths of them seen only once. The V segment lost 3 bases and the J segment 2 bases; nucleotides outside the gene matches: 5. This CDR3 is built from 16 residues. CDR1 KGHSH and CDR2 LQKENI come from the germline V gene. The sequence was obtained from a young woman in good health and CMV-seronegative. Sequenced: PBMCs. This sequence joins TRBV18 and TRBJ2-7; TRBD2 aligns across 12 bases. CDR3: CASSPRTSGKTYEQYF. The CDR3 nucleotides are TGTGCCAGCTCACCGCGGACTAGCGGGAAAACCTACGAGCAGTACTTC.